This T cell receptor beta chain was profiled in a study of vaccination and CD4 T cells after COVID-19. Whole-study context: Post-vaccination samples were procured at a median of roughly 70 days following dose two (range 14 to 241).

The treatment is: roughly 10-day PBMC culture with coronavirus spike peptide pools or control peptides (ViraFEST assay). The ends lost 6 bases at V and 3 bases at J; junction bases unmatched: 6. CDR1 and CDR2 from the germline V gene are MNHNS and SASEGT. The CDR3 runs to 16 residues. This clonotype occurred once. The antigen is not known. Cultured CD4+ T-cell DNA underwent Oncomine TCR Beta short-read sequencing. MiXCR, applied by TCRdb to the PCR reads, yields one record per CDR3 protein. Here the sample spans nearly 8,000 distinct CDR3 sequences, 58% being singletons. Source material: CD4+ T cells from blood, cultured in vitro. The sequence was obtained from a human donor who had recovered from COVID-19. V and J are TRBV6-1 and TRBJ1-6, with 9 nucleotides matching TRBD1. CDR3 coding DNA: TGTGCCAGCAGCCTACTGACAGGGGGCTATAATTCACCCCTCCACTTT. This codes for CASSLLTGGYNSPLHF.